The 25 T cell receptor beta chains given below trace back to one sample, sequenced in a study of T-cell reconstitution after alpha-beta-depleted transplantation in children. During its preparation, the TCRbeta library received unique molecular identifiers. One entry per CDR3 protein results from TCRdb running MiXCR on the PCR reads. The sample has approximately 510,000 distinct CDR3 sequences, approximately 20% seen once; the top ten hold about 3.1%. Sequenced material: PBMCs from the stem cell graft donor, taken from the stem cell graft. The origin of the receptors is a human donor who donated a stem cell graft to a child with acute lymphoblastic leukemia.

This clonotype was picked up a small number of times. The genes are TRBV5-1 and TRBJ2-5; no definite D call. The germline V gene has CDR1 SGHRS and CDR2 YFSETQ. This CDR3 is 16 amino acids long. V lost 0 bases and J 0 bases, leaving 12 bases between the germline ends. CDR3 residues: CASSLEGRLYQETQYF. The CDR3 DNA sequence: TGCGCCAGCAGCTTGGAAGGACGACTGTACCAAGAGACCCAGTACTTC.

This clonotype was seen only a few times. CDR3 DNA: TGCAGCGTTGACTCTAGGGGGCTCAAATCGGGAGCTTTCTTT. It yields the protein CSVDSRGLKSGAFF. This sequence joins TRBV29-1 and TRBJ1-1; TRBD1 matches at 7 bases. Germline V lookup: CDR1 SQVTM, CDR2 ANQGSEA. The CDR3 consists of 14 residues. The V segment lost 3 bases and the J segment 10 bases; nucleotides outside the gene matches: 14.

This clonotype has a handful of counts. The chain recombines TRBV27 with TRBJ1-1; 11 bases align to TRBD1. V shed 3 bases, J shed 14 bases, and the junction held 5 bases outside the gene matches. The CDR3 has 12 amino acids. The germline gives CDR1 MNHEY, CDR2 SMNVEV (reference sequence). The CDR3 sequence: CASSFGTGGKFF. DNA of the CDR3: TGTGCCAGCAGTTTCGGGACAGGGGGAAAATTCTTT.

This clonotype was seen only a few times. The chain employs TRBV12-3 or TRBV12-4 and TRBJ2-7, with D possibly matching TRBD2 (7 bases). The CDR3 extends over 13 amino acids. V lost 5 bases, J lost 4 bases, and 12 bases lay in between. Written as DNA, the CDR3 is TGTGCCAGCAGTAGGGGGGGAGTTTACGAGCAGTACTTC. It encodes CASSRGGVYEQYF.

This clonotype was found a few times. The genes are TRBV6-4 and TRBJ2-3, with 7 nucleotides matching TRBD1. This CDR3 region has 16 residues. Germline loops: CDR1 MRHNA, CDR2 SNTAGT. The V gene end was trimmed by 2 bases and the J gene end by 2 bases; junction bases not matched to a gene: 7. The CDR3 here is CASSDTPGQHTDTQYF. In DNA, the CDR3 is TGTGCCAGCAGTGACACTCCGGGACAGCACACAGATACGCAGTATTTT.

This clonotype has a handful of counts. This chain joins TRBV20-1 and TRBJ2-3; D is ambiguous. Between the trimmed V and J ends, which lost 0 bases and 2 bases, there was a span of 9 bases. The germline V gene has CDR1 DFQATT and CDR2 SNEGSKA (reference sequence). The CDR3 consists of 14 residues. CDR3 coding DNA: TGCAGTGCTAGAGATCGAGGTAACACAGATACGCAGTATTTT. Translating gives CSARDRGNTDTQYF.

The chain joins TRBV24-1 to TRBJ1-5, with D possibly being TRBD1 (5 bases). The germline gives CDR1 KGHDR, CDR2 SFDVKD. This CDR3 comprises 19 residues. With 5 bases removed from V and 1 base from J, the gap between germline ends came to 23 bases. CDR3 loop: CATSVKRPRQYLSNQPQHF. CDR3 in DNA: TGTGCCACCAGTGTTAAACGCCCCCGACAGTACCTAAGCAATCAGCCCCAGCATTTT.

The chain joins TRBV5-8 to TRBJ2-1, with 10 bases matching TRBD2. CDR1 and CDR2 (germline): SGHTS, YDEGEE. This CDR3 is built from 15 residues. With 5 bases clipped from V and 2 bases from J, the junction kept 4 bases outside the gene matches. CDR3 in amino acids: CASSISGRTYNEQFF. Here the CDR3 DNA reads TGTGCCAGCAGTATTAGCGGGAGGACCTACAATGAGCAGTTCTTC.

The rearrangement joins TRBV5-1 to TRBJ2-1, with no clear D. This CDR3 comprises 12 residues. The germline V gene has CDR1 SGHRS and CDR2 YFSETQ. Trimming removed 3 bases from V and 10 bases from J, with 11 bases in between. This CDR3 reads CASSYTTGEQFF. In DNA form, the CDR3 reads TGCGCCAGCAGCTACACGACGGGCGAGCAGTTCTTC.

At least ten counts were recorded for this clonotype. The V and J genes are TRBV5-1 and TRBJ1-1; 7 bases map to TRBD1. Germline V CDR1 and CDR2: SGHRS, YFSETQ. Unmatched junction bases numbered 4, after V lost 4 bases and J lost 1 base. This CDR3 is 14 amino acids long. CDR3 DNA: TGCGCCAGCAGCGCCGGGACAGAGAACACTGAAGCTTTCTTT. Translating gives CASSAGTENTEAFF.

Only a few counts were recorded for this clonotype. The chain combines TRBV10-3 with TRBJ1-2; 10 positions match TRBD1. CDR3 length: 14 amino acids. Looked up from germline, CDR1 is ENHRY and CDR2 is SYGVKD. Unmatched junction bases numbered 3, after V lost 4 bases and J lost 4 bases. The CDR3 sequence: CAISGGQGSYGYTF. Written as DNA, the CDR3 is TGTGCCATCAGTGGGGGACAGGGGTCCTATGGCTACACCTTC.

This chain uses TRBV6-1 with TRBJ2-3; D gene uncertain. The CDR3 sequence is 13 residues long. Trimming pared 3 bases from V and 5 bases from J, leaving 9 bases between. Germline V lookup: CDR1 MNHNS, CDR2 SASEGT. The CDR3: CASSDSVVDTQYF. The CDR3 nucleotides are TGTGCCAGCAGTGACAGCGTCGTAGATACGCAGTATTTT.

The chain joins TRBV3-1 to TRBJ1-2, with D possibly being TRBD1 (6 bases). The CDR3 loop spans 17 amino acids. Germline V gene sequence: CDR1 LGHDT, CDR2 YNNKEL (reference sequence). Trimming left V 2 bases short and J 8 bases short, with 24 bases between. CDR3 sequence (DNA): TGTGCCAGCAGCCAACGTGGCACCCACAGGGCTCAGGGCGGCTACACCTTC. Its protein is CASSQRGTHRAQGGYTF.

The genes are TRBV27 and TRBJ1-2; D unresolved. V was clipped by 6 bases and J by 1 base, with 15 bases between them. CDR1 is MNHEY, CDR2 SMNVEV, per germline (reference sequence). This CDR3 is 15 amino acids long. CDR3 coding DNA: TGTGCCAGCAGCTCTCTATTGGGTCTTAACTATGGCTACACCTTC. Encoded protein: CASSSLLGLNYGYTF.

This clonotype was picked up many times. The gene calls are TRBV6-4 and TRBJ2-6; TRBD1 might be the D (5 bases). Germline V lookup: CDR1 MRHNA, CDR2 SNTAGT. Trimming stripped 0 bases from V and 2 bases from J, with 5 bases between. The CDR3 extends over 15 amino acids. The CDR3 is CASSDSGAGANVLTF. CDR3 coding DNA: TGTGCCAGCAGTGACTCAGGGGCTGGGGCCAACGTCCTGACTTTC.

In this sample, this clonotype turned up a few times. The V call is TRBV5-1, the J call TRBJ2-2; D gene uncertain. The V and J ends lost 1 base and 2 bases respectively, with 15 bases between them. There are 17 residues in the CDR3. Germline V CDR1 and CDR2: SGHRS, YFSETQ. This CDR3 is CASSLRGLYVNTGELFF. CDR3 nucleotides: TGCGCCAGCAGCTTGCGAGGCCTATACGTAAACACCGGGGAGCTGTTTTTT.

This clonotype appeared once. V usage is TRBV24-1 and J usage is TRBJ2-1; weak D call: TRBD2 (6 bases). From germline, CDR1 is KGHDR and CDR2 SFDVKD. The CDR3 is 14 residues long. The ends were cut back, 4 bases at V and 6 bases at J, with 12 bases in the middle. The CDR3 region is CATSDSSEFNEQFF. CDR3 DNA sequence: TGTGCCACCAGTGACTCTAGCGAGTTCAATGAGCAGTTCTTC.

The gene calls are TRBV9 and TRBJ1-1, with a possible D match to TRBD1 (5 bases). Germline lookup yields CDR1 SGDLS and CDR2 YYNGEE. This CDR3 spans 15 amino acids. The V end lost 2 bases, the J end lost 4 bases, and 15 bases lay between the germline ends. CDR3 in amino acids: CASSVGEGSFTEAFF. As DNA, the CDR3 is TGTGCCAGCAGCGTGGGGGAGGGGAGTTTCACTGAAGCTTTCTTT.

The rearrangement joins TRBV27 to TRBJ1-1; 8 bases are shared with TRBD1. V lost 4 bases, J lost 4 bases, and 5 bases stayed unmatched. This CDR3 region has 14 residues. CDR1 and CDR2 from the germline V gene are MNHEY and SMNVEV (reference sequence). CDR3 region: CASSYRGGPTEAFF. The CDR3 DNA reads as TGTGCCAGCAGTTACAGGGGGGGCCCCACTGAAGCTTTCTTT.

This clonotype was found a few times. The gene calls are TRBV10-3 and TRBJ1-1; D might be TRBD1 (6 bases). CDR1 and CDR2 (germline): ENHRY, SYGVKD. V was shortened by 5 bases and J by 5 bases, with 12 bases between the two germline ends. The CDR3 has 13 residues. CDR3 protein: CAISSTQGTEAFF. For the CDR3, the DNA is TGTGCCATCAGTTCCACACAGGGAACTGAAGCTTTCTTT.

In this sample, this clonotype turned up a few times. The chain recombines TRBV6-4 with TRBJ2-2; perhaps TRBD1 as D (6 bases). The CDR3 length is 14 residues. Germline values: CDR1 MRHNA, CDR2 SNTAGT. The V and J ends lost 5 bases and 2 bases respectively, with 9 bases between them. CDR3: CASSRDINTGELFF. The CDR3 bases are TGTGCCAGCAGTCGGGACATTAACACCGGGGAGCTGTTTTTT.

A few counts support this clonotype. This chain connects TRBV12-3 or TRBV12-4 to TRBJ2-2; TRBD1 aligns across 7 bases. The CDR3 is 17 amino acids. J was trimmed by 0 bases and V by 7 bases; bases with no gene match: 11. CDR3 DNA sequence: TGTGCCAGCACCTCCCCGGCGGACAGGCCGAACACCGGGGAGCTGTTTTTT. This sequence encodes CASTSPADRPNTGELFF.

The sample holds a few counts of this clonotype. The CDR3: CASSLGHRGYEQYF. The CDR3 DNA is TGTGCCAGCAGTTTAGGGCACAGGGGCTACGAGCAGTACTTC. This chain links TRBV12-3 or TRBV12-4 with TRBJ2-7; 7 nucleotides match TRBD1. The CDR3 length is 14 residues. V gave up 1 base and J gave up 3 bases; unmatched junction bases: 3.

Notes on this clonotype: Since a much larger clone is just one base distant, this may be a read error. Because it lacks the conserved phenylalanine or tryptophan at the end, this CDR3 is likely a read error. V gene TRBV5-6 combines with J gene TRBJ2-5; 9 bases agree with TRBD2. J gave up 1 base and V 2 bases, and 6 bases lay outside the gene matches. The CDR3 is made up of 16 amino acids. CDR1 is SGHDT and CDR2 is YYEEEE in the germline V gene. The CDR3 sequence is CASSFLGLAIQETQYV. The CDR3 coding sequence is TGTGCCAGCAGCTTCTTAGGACTAGCGATCCAAGAGACCCAGTACGTC.

The chain recombines TRBV20-1 with TRBJ2-1, with 8 bases identical to TRBD1. This CDR3 contains 13 residues. Germline-derived CDR1 and CDR2 are DFQATT and SNEGSKA (reference sequence). V gave up 6 bases and J gave up 15 bases; unmatched junction bases: 16. The DNA for the CDR3 is TGCAGTGCCGACCGCGGACAGGGTTGGGAGTGGTTCTTC. Translating it yields CSADRGQGWEWFF.